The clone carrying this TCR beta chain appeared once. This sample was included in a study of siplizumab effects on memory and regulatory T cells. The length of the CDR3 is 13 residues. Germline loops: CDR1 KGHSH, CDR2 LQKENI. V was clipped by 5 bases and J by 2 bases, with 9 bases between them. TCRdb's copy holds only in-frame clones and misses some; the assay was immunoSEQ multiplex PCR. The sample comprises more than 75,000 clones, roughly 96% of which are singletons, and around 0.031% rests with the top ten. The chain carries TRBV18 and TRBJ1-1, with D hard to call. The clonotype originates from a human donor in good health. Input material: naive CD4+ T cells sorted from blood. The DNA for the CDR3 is TGTGCCAGCTCATGGCAGGCAAACACTGAAGCTTTCTTT. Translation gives CASSWQANTEAFF. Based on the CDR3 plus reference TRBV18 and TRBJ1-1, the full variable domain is NAGVMQNPRHLVRRRGQEARLRCSPMKGHSHVYWYRQLPEEGLKFMVYLQKENIIDESGMPKERFSAEFPKEGPSILRIQQVVRGDSAAYFCASSWQANTEAFFGQGTRLTVV.